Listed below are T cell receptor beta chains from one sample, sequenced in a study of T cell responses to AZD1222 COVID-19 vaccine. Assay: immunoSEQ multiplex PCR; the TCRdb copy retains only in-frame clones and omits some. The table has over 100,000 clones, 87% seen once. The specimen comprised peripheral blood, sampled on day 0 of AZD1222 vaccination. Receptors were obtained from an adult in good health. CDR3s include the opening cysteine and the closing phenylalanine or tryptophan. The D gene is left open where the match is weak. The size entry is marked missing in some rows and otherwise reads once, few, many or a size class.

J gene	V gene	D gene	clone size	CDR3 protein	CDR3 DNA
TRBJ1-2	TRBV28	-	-	CASSLSRPDYGYTF	TGTGCCAGCAGTTTATCGCGGCCTGACTATGGCTACACCTTC
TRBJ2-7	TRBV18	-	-	CASSPPGGTGPHEQYF	TGTGCCAGCTCACCACCGGGTGGGACGGGACCCCACGAGCAGTACTTC
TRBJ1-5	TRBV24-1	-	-	CATSDFGNQPQHF	TGTGCCACCAGTGATTTCGGCAATCAGCCCCAGCATTTT
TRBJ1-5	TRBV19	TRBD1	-	CASSPGTGRVHQPQHF	TGTGCCAGTAGTCCAGGGACAGGGAGGGTGCATCAGCCCCAGCATTTT
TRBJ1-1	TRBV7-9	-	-	CASSLGAGNTEAFF	TGTGCCAGCAGCTTAGGGGCAGGGAACACTGAAGCTTTCTTT
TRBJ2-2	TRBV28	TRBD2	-	CASSLVLAGRNTGELFF	TGTGCCAGCAGTTTAGTACTAGCGGGGAGGAACACCGGGGAGCTGTTTTTT
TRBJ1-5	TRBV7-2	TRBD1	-	CASSPDRAQPQHF	TGTGCCAGCAGCCCCGACAGGGCGCAGCCCCAGCATTTT
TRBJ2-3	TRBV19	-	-	CASSIDPRDTQYF	TGTGCCAGTAGTATAGATCCCAGGGATACGCAGTATTTT
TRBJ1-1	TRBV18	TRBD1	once	CASSTRTGDTEAFF	TGTGCCAGCTCAACTCGGACAGGGGACACTGAAGCTTTCTTT
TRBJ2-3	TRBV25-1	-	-	CASSDGRGFTDTQYF	TGTGCCAGCAGTGACGGCAGAGGATTCACAGATACGCAGTATTTT
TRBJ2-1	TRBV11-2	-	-	CASSLVRAGTSYNEQFF	TGTGCCAGCAGCTTAGTCAGGGCGGGGACCTCCTACAATGAGCAGTTCTTC
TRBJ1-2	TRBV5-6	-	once	CASSLVGDGYTF	TGTGCCAGCAGCTTGGTCGGGGATGGCTACACCTTC
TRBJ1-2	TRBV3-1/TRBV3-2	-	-	CASSQEAGPYGYTF	TGTGCCAGCAGCCAAGAGGCGGGGCCCTATGGCTACACCTTC
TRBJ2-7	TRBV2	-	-	CASTGEGTATIYF	TGTGCCAGCACTGGGGAGGGGACAGCTACAATCTACTTC
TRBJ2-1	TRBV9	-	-	CASSTTATLYNEQFF	TGTGCCAGCAGCACGACAGCGACCCTTTACAATGAGCAGTTCTTC
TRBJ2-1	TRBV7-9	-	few	CASNLGLSSNEQFF	TGTGCCAGCAACCTTGGGTTAAGTAGTAATGAGCAGTTCTTC
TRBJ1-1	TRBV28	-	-	CASNVNTEAFF	TGTGCCAGCAACGTGAACACTGAAGCTTTCTTT
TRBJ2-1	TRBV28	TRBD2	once	CASSLPSGRGQFF	TGTGCCAGCAGTTTACCTAGCGGGAGAGGGCAGTTCTTC
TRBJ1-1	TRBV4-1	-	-	CASRGVLRGSEAFF	TGCGCCAGCAGAGGGGTCCTCAGGGGCTCGGAAGCTTTCTTT
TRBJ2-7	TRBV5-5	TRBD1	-	CASRRQGGSYEQYF	TGTGCCAGCAGGCGACAGGGGGGGTCCTACGAGCAGTACTTC
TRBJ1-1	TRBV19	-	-	CASSMGENTEAFF	TGTGCCAGTAGTATGGGCGAAAACACTGAAGCTTTCTTT
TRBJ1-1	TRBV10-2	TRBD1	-	CASQGAAGNSTEAFF	TGCGCCAGCCAGGGGGCCGCAGGGAATAGCACTGAAGCTTTCTTT
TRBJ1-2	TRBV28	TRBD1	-	CASSLLVGTVIF	TGTGCCAGCAGTTTATTGGTAGGGACAGTCATCTTC
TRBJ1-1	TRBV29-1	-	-	CSVRSTDGTEAFF	TGCAGCGTACGAAGCACCGACGGCACTGAAGCTTTCTTT
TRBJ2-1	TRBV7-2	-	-	CASSLQAVAYNEQFF	TGTGCCAGCAGCTTACAGGCGGTAGCATACAATGAGCAGTTCTTC
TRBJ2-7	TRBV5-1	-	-	CASSLGQIPSYEQYF	TGCGCCAGCAGCTTGGGACAGATTCCCTCCTACGAGCAGTACTTC
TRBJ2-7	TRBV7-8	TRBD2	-	CASSIVAGEGNEQYF	TGTGCCAGCAGCATAGTAGCGGGAGAAGGAAACGAGCAGTACTTC
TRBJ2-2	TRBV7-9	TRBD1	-	CASSRQGGTGELFF	TGTGCCAGCAGCCGACAGGGCGGGACCGGGGAGCTGTTTTTT
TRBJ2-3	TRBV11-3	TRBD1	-	CASSPRTGSDTQYF	TGTGCCAGCAGCCCAAGGACAGGGTCAGATACGCAGTATTTT
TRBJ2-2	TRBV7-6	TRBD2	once	CASSLVGGSHPGELFF	TGTGCCAGCAGCTTAGTGGGAGGGTCCCACCCCGGGGAGCTGTTTTTT
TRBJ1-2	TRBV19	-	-	CASSISPGSRSGYTF	TGTGCCAGTAGTATCTCGCCGGGTAGTAGATCGGGCTACACCTTC
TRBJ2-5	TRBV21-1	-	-	CASRRLAGGETQYF	TGTGCCAGCAGGAGACTAGCGGGAGGAGAGACCCAGTACTTC
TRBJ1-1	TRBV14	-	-	CASSHYGGDTEAFF	TGTGCCAGCAGCCACTACGGCGGGGACACTGAAGCTTTCTTT
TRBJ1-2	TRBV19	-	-	CASSIEGRNYGYTF	TGTGCCAGTAGTATAGAGGGACGGAACTATGGCTACACCTTC
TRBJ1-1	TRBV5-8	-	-	CASSFILGEAFF	TGTGCCAGCAGCTTCATCCTGGGAGAAGCTTTCTTT
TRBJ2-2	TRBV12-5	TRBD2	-	CASGLVAGGYTGELFF	TGTGCTAGTGGTTTGGTAGCGGGAGGGTACACCGGGGAGCTGTTTTTT
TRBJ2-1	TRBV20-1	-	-	CSLPYNEQFF	TGCAGTCTCCCGTACAATGAGCAGTTCTTC
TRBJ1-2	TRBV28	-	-	CASRPGEAYGYTF	TGTGCCAGCAGGCCAGGGGAGGCCTATGGCTACACCTTC
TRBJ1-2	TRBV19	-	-	CASSMGGGYTF	TGTGCCAGTAGTATGGGGGGCGGCTACACCTTC
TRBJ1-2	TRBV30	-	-	CAWSALTGVRAGYTF	TGTGCCTGGAGTGCTCTGACAGGCGTGCGTGCAGGCTACACCTTC
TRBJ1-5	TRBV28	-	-	CASRQGGGNQPQHF	TGTGCCAGCAGACAAGGGGGAGGCAATCAGCCCCAGCATTTT
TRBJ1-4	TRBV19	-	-	CASSMENRFNEKLFF	TGTGCCAGTAGTATGGAAAACCGGTTTAATGAAAAACTGTTTTTT
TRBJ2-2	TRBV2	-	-	CASSEDPGVTGELFF	TGTGCCAGCAGTGAGGATCCAGGGGTCACCGGGGAGCTGTTTTTT
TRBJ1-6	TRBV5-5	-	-	CASSLTGRSPLHF	TGTGCCAGCAGCTTGACGGGGAGATCACCCCTCCACTTT
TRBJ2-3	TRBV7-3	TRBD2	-	CASSLTSGGTDTQYF	TGTGCCAGCAGCTTAACTAGCGGGGGGACAGATACGCAGTATTTT
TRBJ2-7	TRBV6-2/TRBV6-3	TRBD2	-	CASSAWTSGAYEQYF	TGTGCCAGCAGTGCTTGGACTAGCGGGGCCTACGAGCAGTACTTC
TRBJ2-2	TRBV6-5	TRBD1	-	CASSFDRARTGELFF	TGTGCCAGCAGTTTCGACAGGGCGCGCACCGGGGAGCTGTTTTTT
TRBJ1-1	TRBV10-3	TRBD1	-	CAISKGQYEAFF	TGTGCCATCAGCAAGGGACAGTACGAAGCTTTCTTT
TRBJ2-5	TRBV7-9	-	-	CASSQEETQYF	TGTGCCAGCAGCCAAGAAGAGACCCAGTACTTC
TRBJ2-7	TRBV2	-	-	CASSEVGEQYF	TGTGCCAGCAGTGAAGTTGGCGAGCAGTACTTC
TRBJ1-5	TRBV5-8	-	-	CASSLAVYSNQPQHF	TGTGCCAGCAGCTTGGCCGTATATAGCAATCAGCCCCAGCATTTT